Following are 6 T cell receptor beta chains from one sample sequenced in a study of metastatic and nonmetastatic thyroid tumors. TCRdb reassembled clones from the PCR reads with MiXCR. The sample has roughly 6,500 clones; under 35% are singletons. Prior to thyroid surgery, none of the patients had received any treatment. Material for sequencing was adjacent normal tissue. These receptors all come from a female donor with papillary thyroid cancer or a benign thyroid nodule (not recorded which). Some clones in this sample may be carry-over from other donors' samples.

Worth noting for this clone: The junction does not match germline at one end; this may be a read error. The rearrangement links TRBV18 to TRBJ2-2, with 10 bases aligning to TRBD2. The CDR3 totals 18 residues. Germline CDR1 reads KGHSH; CDR2 reads LQKENI. Here the CDR3 DNA reads TGTGCCAGCTCACTGGGGAGGACTAGCGGATCGAACACCGGGGAGCTGGTTTTT. This codes for CASSLGRTSGSNTGELVF.

This chain links TRBV7-6 with TRBJ2-7; D is uncertain. Germline V gives CDR1 SGHVS, CDR2 FNYEAQ. The V gene lost 5 bases and the J gene lost 3 bases, with 11 bases spanning the gap. This CDR3 contains 13 residues. Here the CDR3 DNA reads TGTGCCAGCAGCCGCACGCAGTTCTACGAGCAGTACTTC. Its protein is CASSRTQFYEQYF.

This clone was detected a few times. The J gene is TRBJ2-7, the V gene TRBV6-1; 12 bases are shared with TRBD2. This CDR3 region has 15 residues. Germline V gives CDR1 MNHNS, CDR2 SASEGT. J gave up 6 bases and V 5 bases, and 8 bases lay outside the gene matches. Here the CDR3 DNA reads TGTGCCAGCAGTCCTACCAGGGGACTAGCGGGCGAGCAGTACTTC. The encoded protein is CASSPTRGLAGEQYF.

This clone was seen only once. CDR3 region: CATKGHADLEAFF. CDR3 nucleotide sequence: TGTGCCACCAAGGGACATGCGGACCTTGAGGCTTTCTTT. The gene calls are TRBV7-2 and TRBJ1-1; D is possibly TRBD1 (6 bases). V shed 10 bases and J shed 11 bases, with 23 bases lying between them. Per germline, CDR1 SGHTA and CDR2 FQGNSA. This CDR3 has 13 amino acids.

The chain recombines TRBV12-3 or TRBV12-4 with TRBJ1-4; D perhaps matches TRBD1 (5 bases). This CDR3 has 15 residues. Deletions cut 3 bases from V and 3 bases from J, with 11 bases between. CDR3 region: CASSLATRANEKLFF. The DNA for the CDR3 is TGTGCCAGCAGTTTGGCAACCAGGGCTAATGAAAAACTGTTTTTT.

The V and J genes are TRBV20-1 and TRBJ2-7; the match to TRBD2 covers 7 bases. V was clipped by 5 bases and J by 2 bases; unmatched bases: 6. Per germline, CDR1 DFQATT and CDR2 SNEGSKA (reference sequence). The CDR3 length is 13 residues. The CDR3 nucleotides read TGCAGTGCTCCTCCTACTAGCGCCTACGAGCAGTACTTC. Translation: CSAPPTSAYEQYF.